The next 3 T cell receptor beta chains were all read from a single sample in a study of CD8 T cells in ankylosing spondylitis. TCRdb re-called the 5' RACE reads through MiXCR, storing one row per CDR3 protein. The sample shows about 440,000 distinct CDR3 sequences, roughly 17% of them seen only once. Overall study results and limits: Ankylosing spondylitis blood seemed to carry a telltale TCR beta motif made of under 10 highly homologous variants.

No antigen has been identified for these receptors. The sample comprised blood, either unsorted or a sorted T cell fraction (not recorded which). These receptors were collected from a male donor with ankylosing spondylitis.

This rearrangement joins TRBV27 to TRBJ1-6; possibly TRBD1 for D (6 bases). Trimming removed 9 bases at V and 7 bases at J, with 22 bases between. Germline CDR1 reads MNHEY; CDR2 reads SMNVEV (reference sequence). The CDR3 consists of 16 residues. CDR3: CASRGEGGRLNSPLHF. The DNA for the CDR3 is TGTGCCAGTAGGGGGGAGGGGGGAAGACTGAATTCACCCCTCCACTTT.

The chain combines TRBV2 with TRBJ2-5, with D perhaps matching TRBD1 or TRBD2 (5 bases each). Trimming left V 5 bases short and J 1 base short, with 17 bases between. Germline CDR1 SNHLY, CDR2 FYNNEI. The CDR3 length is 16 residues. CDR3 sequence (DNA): TGTGCCAGCAGTAAGAGGGGTTACGTCGGCCAAGAGACCCAGTACTTC. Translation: CASSKRGYVGQETQYF.

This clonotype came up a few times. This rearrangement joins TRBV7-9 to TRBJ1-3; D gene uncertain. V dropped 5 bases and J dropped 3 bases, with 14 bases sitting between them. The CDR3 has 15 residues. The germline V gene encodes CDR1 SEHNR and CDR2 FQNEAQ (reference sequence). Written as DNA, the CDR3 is TGTGCCAGCAGCAAGGCGGCCCTGGGTGGAAACACCATATATTTT. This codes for CASSKAALGGNTIYF.